This TCR beta chain was recorded in a study of post-analysis software for immune sequencing data. Overall study results and limits: Batch-matched samples strongly co-clustered by F measure. The normalized Chao1 diversity of multiple sclerosis patients was significantly lower than that of controls. About five TRBV segments (TRBV5-6, TRBV5-1 and TRBV20-1 among them) occurred more frequently in patients than in controls.

At least ten counts were recorded for this clonotype. The antigen remains unidentified. The germline gives CDR1 ENHRY, CDR2 SYGVKD. The CDR3 totals 14 residues. Trimming pared 6 bases from V and 1 base from J, leaving 12 bases between. Unique molecular identifiers were carried by the TCR beta cDNA libraries. Roughly 450,000 cDNA molecules were recovered from an input of 1 to 10 million T cells. Using its own MiXCR run on the PCR reads, TCRdb lists one record per CDR3 protein. The sample gives just over 250,000 distinct CDR3 sequences, approximately 34% of which show up once; 4% to 5.5% is in the top ten.

The sample was blood. The V call is TRBV10-3, the J call TRBJ2-5; maybe TRBD2 (6 bases). The clonotype was recovered from a girl aged 5 to 17 with multiple sclerosis. The CDR3 region has the DNA TGTGCCATCAGGCGTGGCGGGGCCCAAGAGACCCAGTACTTC. Protein: CAIRRGGAQETQYF.